The text below deals with one T cell receptor beta chain. Original processing methods: Counts of nucleated cells, estimated from reference gene primer amplification, were obtained. Profiled with immunoSEQ multiplex PCR; TCRdb holds only in-frame clones, not every one. V, J and clone size derive from that table, while D and trimming were established from the DNA sequence. Among about 370,000 clones listed, around 90% were seen once. Germline V CDR1 and CDR2: MDHEN, SYDVKM. This CDR3 comprises 14 residues. V was cut by 2 bases and J by 4 bases, with 8 bases left in between. Seattle patients were enrolled while actively infected and followed longitudinally. The sample comes from a study of blood T cell repertoires in COVID-19. About the research overall: Samples representing acute and convalescent COVID-19 were sourced from the United States, Italy and Spain. T cells, B-cell-depleted T cells, or PBMCs supplied cDNA or gDNA.

The sample consisted of peripheral blood. The J gene is TRBJ2-2, the V gene TRBV28; maybe TRBD2 (6 bases). This clonotype originated in a woman aged 25 to 39 with COVID-19, enrolled during active disease. The CDR3 protein is CASSLLRGTGELFF. The DNA for the CDR3 is TGTGCCAGCAGTTTACTGCGGGGCACCGGGGAGCTGTTTTTT. The full variable domain, in which reference TRBV28 and TRBJ2-2 provide the parts outside the CDR3, is DVKVTQSSRYLVKRTGEKVFLECVQDMDHENMFWYRQDPGLGLRLIYFSYDVKMKEKGDIPEGYSVSREKKERFSLILESASTNQTSMYLCASSLLRGTGELFFGEGSRLTVL.